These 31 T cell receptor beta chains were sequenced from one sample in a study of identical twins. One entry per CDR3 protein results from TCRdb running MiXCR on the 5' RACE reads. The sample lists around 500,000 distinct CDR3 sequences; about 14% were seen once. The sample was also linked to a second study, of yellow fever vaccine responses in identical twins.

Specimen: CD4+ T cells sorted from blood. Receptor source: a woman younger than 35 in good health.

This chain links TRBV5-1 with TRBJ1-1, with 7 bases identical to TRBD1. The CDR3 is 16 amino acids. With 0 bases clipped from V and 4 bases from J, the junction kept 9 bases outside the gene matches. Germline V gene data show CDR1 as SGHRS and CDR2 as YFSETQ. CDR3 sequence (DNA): TGCGCCAGCAGCTTGGCCCGGCTAGACAGGGTCACTGAAGCTTTCTTT. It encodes CASSLARLDRVTEAFF.

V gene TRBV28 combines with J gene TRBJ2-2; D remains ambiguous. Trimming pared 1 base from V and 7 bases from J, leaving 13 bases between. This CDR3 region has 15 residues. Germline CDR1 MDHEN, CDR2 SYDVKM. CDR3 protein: CASSLSVTAGGELFF. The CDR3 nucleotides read TGTGCCAGCAGTTTATCGGTTACAGCCGGCGGGGAGCTGTTTTTT. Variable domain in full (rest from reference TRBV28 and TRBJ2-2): DVKVTQSSRYLVKRTGEKVFLECVQDMDHENMFWYRQDPGLGLRLIYFSYDVKMKEKGDIPEGYSVSREKKERFSLILESASTNQTSMYLCASSLSVTAGGELFFGEGSRLTVL.

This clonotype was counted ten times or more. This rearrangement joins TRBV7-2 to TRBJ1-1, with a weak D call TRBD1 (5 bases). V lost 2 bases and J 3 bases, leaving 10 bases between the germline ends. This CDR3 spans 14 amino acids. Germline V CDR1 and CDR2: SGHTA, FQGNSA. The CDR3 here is CASSLSRAYTEAFF. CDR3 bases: TGTGCCAGCAGCTTAAGCAGGGCGTACACTGAAGCTTTCTTT. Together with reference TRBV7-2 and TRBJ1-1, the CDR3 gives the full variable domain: GAGVSQSPSNKVTEKGKDVELRCDPISGHTALYWYRQSLGQGLEFLIYFQGNSAPDKSGLPSDRFSAERTGGSVSTLTIQRTQQEDSAVYLCASSLSRAYTEAFFGQGTRLTVV.

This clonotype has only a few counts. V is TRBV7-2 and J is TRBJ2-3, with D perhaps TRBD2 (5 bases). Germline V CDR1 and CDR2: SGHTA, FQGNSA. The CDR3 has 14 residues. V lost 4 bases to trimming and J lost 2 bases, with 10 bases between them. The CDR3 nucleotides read TGTGCCAGCAGCTCGGACTTCTACACAGATACGCAGTATTTT. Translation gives CASSSDFYTDTQYF.

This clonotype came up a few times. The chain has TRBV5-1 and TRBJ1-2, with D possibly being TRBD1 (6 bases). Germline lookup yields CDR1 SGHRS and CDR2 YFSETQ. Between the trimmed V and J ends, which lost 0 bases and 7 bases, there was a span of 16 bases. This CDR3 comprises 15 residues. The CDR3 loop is CASSLGRRGSGGYTF. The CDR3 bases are TGCGCCAGCAGCTTGGGGCGAAGGGGGTCAGGTGGCTACACCTTC.

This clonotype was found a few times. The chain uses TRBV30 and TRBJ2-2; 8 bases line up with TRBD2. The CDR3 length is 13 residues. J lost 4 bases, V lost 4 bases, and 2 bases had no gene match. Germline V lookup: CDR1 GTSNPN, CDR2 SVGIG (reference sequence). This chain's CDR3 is CAWIAGPTGELFF. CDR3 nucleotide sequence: TGTGCCTGGATAGCGGGACCCACCGGGGAGCTGTTTTTT.

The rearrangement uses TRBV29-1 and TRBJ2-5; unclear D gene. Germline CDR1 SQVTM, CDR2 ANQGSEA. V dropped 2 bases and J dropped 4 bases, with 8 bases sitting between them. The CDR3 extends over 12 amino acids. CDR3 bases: TGCAGCGTTGAAACACGTGGAGAGACCCAGTACTTC. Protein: CSVETRGETQYF.

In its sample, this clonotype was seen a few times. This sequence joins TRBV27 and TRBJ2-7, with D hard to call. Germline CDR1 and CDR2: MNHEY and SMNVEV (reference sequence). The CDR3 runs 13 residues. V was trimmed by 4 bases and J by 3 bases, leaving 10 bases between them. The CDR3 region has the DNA TGTGCCAGCAGTTCCCTGGGAAACTACGAGCAGTACTTC. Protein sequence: CASSSLGNYEQYF.

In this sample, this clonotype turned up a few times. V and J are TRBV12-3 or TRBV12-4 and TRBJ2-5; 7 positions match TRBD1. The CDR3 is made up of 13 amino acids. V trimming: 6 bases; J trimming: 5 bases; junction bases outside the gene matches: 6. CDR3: CASRPTGPETQYF. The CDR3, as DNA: TGTGCCAGCAGACCGACAGGGCCCGAGACCCAGTACTTC.

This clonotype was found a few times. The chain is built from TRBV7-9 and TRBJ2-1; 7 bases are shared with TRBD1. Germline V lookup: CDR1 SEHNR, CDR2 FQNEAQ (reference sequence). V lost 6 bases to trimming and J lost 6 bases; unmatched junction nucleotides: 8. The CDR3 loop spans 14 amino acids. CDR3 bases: TGTGCCAGCAGGGACGGACAGGCGATCAATGAGCAGTTCTTC. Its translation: CASRDGQAINEQFF. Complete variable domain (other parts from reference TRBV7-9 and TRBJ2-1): DTGVSQNPRHKITKRGQNVTFRCDPISEHNRLYWYRQTLGQGPEFLTYFQNEAQLEKSRLLSDRFSAERPKGSFSTLEIQRTEQGDSAMYLCASRDGQAINEQFFGPGTRLTVL.

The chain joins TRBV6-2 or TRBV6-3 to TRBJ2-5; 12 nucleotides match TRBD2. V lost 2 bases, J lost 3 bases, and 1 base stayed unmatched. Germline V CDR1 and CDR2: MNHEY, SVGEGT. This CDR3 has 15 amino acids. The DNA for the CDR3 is TGTGCCAGCAGTTACCTAGCGGGAGGGAAAGAGACCCAGTACTTC. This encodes CASSYLAGGKETQYF.

The CDR3 sequence is CSARRVGTEAFF. CDR3 in DNA: TGCAGTGCTAGGAGAGTTGGAACTGAAGCTTTCTTT. J is TRBJ1-1 and V is TRBV20-1; D gene uncertain. CDR3 length equals 12 residues. Trimming left V 3 bases short and J 5 bases short, with 10 bases between. From germline, CDR1 is DFQATT and CDR2 SNEGSKA (reference sequence).

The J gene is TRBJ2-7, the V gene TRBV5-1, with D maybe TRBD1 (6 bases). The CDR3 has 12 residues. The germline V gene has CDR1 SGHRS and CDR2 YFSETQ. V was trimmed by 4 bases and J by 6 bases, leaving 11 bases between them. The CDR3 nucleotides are TGCGCCAGCAGCCCCGGACAGACCGAGCAGTACTTC. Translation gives CASSPGQTEQYF.

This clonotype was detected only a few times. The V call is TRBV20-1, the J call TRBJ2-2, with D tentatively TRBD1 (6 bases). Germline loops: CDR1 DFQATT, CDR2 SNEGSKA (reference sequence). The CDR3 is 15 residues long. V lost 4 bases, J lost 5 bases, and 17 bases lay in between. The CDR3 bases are TGCAGTGCTAAACCAAACCAGGGGAAAACCGGGGAGCTGTTTTTT. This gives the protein CSAKPNQGKTGELFF.

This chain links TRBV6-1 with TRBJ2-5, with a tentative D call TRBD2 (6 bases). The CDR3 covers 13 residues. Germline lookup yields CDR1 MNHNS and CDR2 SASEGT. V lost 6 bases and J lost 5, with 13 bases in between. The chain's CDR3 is CASRNTGGETQYF. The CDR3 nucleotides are TGTGCCAGCAGGAATACTGGGGGGGAGACCCAGTACTTC.

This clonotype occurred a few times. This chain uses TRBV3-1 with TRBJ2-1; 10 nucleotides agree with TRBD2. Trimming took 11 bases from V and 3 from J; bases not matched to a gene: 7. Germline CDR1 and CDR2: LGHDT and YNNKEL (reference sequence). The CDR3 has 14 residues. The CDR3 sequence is CASQLAGNYNEQFF. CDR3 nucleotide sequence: TGTGCCTCCCAACTAGCGGGGAACTACAATGAGCAGTTCTTC.

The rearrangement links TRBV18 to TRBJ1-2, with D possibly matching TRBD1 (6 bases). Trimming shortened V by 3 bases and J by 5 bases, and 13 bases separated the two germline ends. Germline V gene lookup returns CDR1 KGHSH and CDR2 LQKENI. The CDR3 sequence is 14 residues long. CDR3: CASSPKQGKYGYTF. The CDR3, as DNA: TGTGCCAGCTCACCGAAGCAGGGGAAATATGGCTACACCTTC. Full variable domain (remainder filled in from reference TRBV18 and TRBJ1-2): NAGVMQNPRHLVRRRGQEARLRCSPMKGHSHVYWYRQLPEEGLKFMVYLQKENIIDESGMPKERFSAEFPKEGPSILRIQQVVRGDSAAYFCASSPKQGKYGYTFGSGTRLTVV.

The CDR3 bases are TGTGCCAGCAGCGTAGTCGAGACAGGGGGTCAAGAGACCCAGTACTTC. Translation gives CASSVVETGGQETQYF. This chain links TRBV9 with TRBJ2-5; 9 bases are shared with TRBD1. This CDR3 comprises 16 residues. V shed 0 bases, J shed 2 bases, and the junction held 5 bases outside the gene matches. Germline CDR1 reads SGDLS; CDR2 reads YYNGEE. The full variable domain, in which reference TRBV9 and TRBJ2-5 provide the parts outside the CDR3, is DSGVTQTPKHLITATGQRVTLRCSPRSGDLSVYWYQQSLDQGLQFLIQYYNGEERAKGNILERFSAQQFPDLHSELNLSSLELGDSALYFCASSVVETGGQETQYFGPGTRLLVL.

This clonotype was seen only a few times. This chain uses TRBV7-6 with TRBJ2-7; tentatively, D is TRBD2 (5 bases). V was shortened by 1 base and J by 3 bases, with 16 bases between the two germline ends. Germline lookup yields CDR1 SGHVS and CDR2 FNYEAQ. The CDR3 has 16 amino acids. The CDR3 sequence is CASSLGAAGNHYEQYF. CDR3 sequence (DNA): TGTGCCAGCAGCTTAGGGGCGGCCGGGAACCACTACGAGCAGTACTTC.

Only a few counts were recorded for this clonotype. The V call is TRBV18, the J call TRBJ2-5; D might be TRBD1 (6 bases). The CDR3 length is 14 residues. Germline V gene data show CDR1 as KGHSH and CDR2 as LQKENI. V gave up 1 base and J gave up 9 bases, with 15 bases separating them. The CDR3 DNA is TGTGCCAGCTCACCACTGGACAGTTGGAGTTCCCAGTACTTC. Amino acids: CASSPLDSWSSQYF.

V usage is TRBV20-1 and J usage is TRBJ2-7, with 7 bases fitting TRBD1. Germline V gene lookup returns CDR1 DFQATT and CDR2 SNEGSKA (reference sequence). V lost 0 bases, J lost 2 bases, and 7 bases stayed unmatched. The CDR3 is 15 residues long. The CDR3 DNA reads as TGCAGTGCTAGAGATGGGGGACAGTACACCTACGAGCAGTACTTC. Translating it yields CSARDGGQYTYEQYF.

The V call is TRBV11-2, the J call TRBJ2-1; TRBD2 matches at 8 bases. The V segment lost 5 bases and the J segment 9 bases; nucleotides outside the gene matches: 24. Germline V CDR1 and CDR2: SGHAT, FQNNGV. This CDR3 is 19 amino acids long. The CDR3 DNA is TGTGCCAGCAGCGGAAGGGGGGTAGCGGGAACCTTTCTAGGGGGTGAGCAGTTCTTC. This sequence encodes CASSGRGVAGTFLGGEQFF. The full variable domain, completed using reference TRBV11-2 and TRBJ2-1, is EAGVAQSPRYKIIEKRQSVAFWCNPISGHATLYWYQQILGQGPKLLIQFQNNGVVDDSQLPKDRFSAERLKGVDSTLKIQPAKLEDSAVYLCASSGRGVAGTFLGGEQFFGPGTRLTVL.

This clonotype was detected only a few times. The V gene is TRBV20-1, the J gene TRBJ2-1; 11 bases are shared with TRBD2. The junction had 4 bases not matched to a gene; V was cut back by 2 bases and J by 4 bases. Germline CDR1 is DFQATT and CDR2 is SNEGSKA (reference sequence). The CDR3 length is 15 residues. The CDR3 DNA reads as TGCAGTGCTAGAACCGGGACTAGCGGATACAATGAGCAGTTCTTC. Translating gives CSARTGTSGYNEQFF.

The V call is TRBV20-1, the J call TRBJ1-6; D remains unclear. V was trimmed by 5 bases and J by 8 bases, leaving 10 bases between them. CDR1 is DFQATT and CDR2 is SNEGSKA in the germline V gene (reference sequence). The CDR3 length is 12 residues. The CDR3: CSAGDRDSPLHF. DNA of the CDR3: TGCAGTGCTGGGGATCGGGATTCACCCCTCCACTTT.

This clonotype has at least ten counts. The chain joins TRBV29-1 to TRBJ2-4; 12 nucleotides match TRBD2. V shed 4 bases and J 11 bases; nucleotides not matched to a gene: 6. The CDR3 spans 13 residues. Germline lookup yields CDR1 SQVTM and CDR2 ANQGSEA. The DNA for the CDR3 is TGCAGCGTTGCTAGCGGGGGGGACAGCGTTCAGTACTTC. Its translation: CSVASGGDSVQYF.

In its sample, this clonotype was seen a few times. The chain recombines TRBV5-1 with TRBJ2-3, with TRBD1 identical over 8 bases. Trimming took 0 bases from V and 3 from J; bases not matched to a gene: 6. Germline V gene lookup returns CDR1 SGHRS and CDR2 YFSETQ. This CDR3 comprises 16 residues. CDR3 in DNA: TGCGCCAGCAGCTTGGAGGGGACAGGAACAACAGATACGCAGTATTTT. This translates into CASSLEGTGTTDTQYF.

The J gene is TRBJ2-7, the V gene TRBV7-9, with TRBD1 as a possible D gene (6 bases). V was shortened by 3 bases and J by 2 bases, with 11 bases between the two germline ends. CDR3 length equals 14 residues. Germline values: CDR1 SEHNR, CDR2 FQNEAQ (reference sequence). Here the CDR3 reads CASSLGTPPYEQYF. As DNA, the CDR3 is TGTGCCAGCAGCTTGGGGACACCTCCCTACGAGCAGTACTTC.

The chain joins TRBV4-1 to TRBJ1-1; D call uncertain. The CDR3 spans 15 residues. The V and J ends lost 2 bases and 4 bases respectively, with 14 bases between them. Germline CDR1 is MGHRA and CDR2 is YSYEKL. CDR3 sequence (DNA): TGCGCCAGCAGCCAACTGCGGACTTGGGGCACTGAAGCTTTCTTT. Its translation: CASSQLRTWGTEAFF.

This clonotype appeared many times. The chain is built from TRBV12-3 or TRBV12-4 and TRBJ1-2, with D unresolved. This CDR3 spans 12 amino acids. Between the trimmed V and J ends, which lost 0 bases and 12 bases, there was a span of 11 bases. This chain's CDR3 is CASSLARERNTF. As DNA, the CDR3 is TGTGCCAGCAGTTTAGCGCGGGAGAGAAACACCTTC.

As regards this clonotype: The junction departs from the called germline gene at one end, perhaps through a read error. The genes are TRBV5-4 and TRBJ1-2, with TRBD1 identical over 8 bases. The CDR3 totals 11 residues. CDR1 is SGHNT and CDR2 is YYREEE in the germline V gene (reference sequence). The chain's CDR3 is CKGQGAYGYTF. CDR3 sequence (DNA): TGCAAGGGTCAGGGGGCCTATGGCTACACCTTC.

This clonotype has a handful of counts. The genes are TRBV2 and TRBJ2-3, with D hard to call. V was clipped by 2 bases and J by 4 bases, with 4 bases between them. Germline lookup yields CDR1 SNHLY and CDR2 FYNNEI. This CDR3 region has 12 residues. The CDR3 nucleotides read TGTGCCAGCAGTGAATTGGCAGATACGCAGTATTTT. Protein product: CASSELADTQYF.